This paragraph reports one TCR beta chain. The same CDR3 arises from other DNA sequences in this sample as well. The data belong to a study of shared clonotypes between healthy human individuals. Germline V CDR1 and CDR2: MDHEN, SYDVKM. V was shortened by 2 bases and J by 7 bases, with 3 bases between the two germline ends. There are 11 residues in the CDR3. The assay ran at deep level. Sequenced by immunoSEQ multiplex PCR; TCRdb stores in-frame clones only, minus some. The sample consists of about 1.1 million clones, approximately 80% of them appearing once. The TCR comes from a man aged 18 to 30 in good health. Some clones in this sample may be carry-over from other donors' samples. What was sequenced was memory CD4+ T cells from PBMCs. The subset is: CD45RA-negative fraction. This chain links TRBV28 with TRBJ1-5, with unresolved D. The CDR3 reads CASSLGQPQHF. CDR3 sequence (DNA): TGTGCCAGCAGTTTAGGACAGCCCCAGCATTTT.